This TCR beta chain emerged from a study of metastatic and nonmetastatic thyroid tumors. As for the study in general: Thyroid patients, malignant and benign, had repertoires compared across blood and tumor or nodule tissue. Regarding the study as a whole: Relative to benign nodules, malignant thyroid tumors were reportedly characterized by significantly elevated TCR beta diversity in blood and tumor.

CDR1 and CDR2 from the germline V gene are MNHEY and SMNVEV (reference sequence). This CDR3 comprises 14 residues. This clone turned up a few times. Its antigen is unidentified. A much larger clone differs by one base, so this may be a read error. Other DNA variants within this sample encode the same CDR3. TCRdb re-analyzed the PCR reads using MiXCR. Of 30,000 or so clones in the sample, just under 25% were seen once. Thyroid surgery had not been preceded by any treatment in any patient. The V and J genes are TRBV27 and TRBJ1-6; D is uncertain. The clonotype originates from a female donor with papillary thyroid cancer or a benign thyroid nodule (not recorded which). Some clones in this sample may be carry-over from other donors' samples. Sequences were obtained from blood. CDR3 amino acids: CASSLQLVSSPLHF. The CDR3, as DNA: TGTGCCAGCAGTTTACAGTTAGTCAGTTCACCCCTTCACTTT.